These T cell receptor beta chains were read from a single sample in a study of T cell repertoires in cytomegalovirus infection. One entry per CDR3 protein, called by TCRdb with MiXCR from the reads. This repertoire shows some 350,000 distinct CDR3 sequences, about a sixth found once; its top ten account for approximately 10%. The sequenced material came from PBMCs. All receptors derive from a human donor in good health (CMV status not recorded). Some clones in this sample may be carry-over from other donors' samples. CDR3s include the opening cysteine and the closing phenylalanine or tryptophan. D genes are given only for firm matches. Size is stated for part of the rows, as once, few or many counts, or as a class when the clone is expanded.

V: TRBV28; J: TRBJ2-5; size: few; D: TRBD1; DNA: TGTGCCAGCGCACCGGGACAGGCGGTGGAGACCCAGTACTTC; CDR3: CASAPGQAVETQYF
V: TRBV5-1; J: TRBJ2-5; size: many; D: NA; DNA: TGCGCCAGCAGGTTTGGGTTTGAGACCCAGTACTTC; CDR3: CASRFGFETQYF
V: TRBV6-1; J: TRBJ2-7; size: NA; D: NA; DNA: TGTGCCAGCAGTGAAAGTTCCCCCGTGCAGTACTTC; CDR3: CASSESSPVQYF
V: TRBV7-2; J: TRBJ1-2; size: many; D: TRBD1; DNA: TGTGCCAGCAGCGGGAACCCGGGACAGGGGAACTATGGCTACACCTTC; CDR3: CASSGNPGQGNYGYTF
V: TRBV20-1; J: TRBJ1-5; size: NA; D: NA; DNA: TGCAGTGCGCTAGCGGGGAGCAATCAGCCCCAGCATTTT; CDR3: CSALAGSNQPQHF
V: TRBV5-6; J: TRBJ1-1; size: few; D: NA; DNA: TGTGCCAGCAGCTTGGGACCCAGCGTCAACACTGAAGCTTTCTTT; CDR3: CASSLGPSVNTEAFF
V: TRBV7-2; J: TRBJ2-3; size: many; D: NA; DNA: TGTGCCAGCAGCTTGCGGTATACGCAGTATTTT; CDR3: CASSLRYTQYF
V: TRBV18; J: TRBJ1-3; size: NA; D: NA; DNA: TGTGCCAGCTCACCTTTGACAGTGGCTGGAAACACCATATATTTT; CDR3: CASSPLTVAGNTIYF
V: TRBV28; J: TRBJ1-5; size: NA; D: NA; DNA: TGTGCCAGCAGAACCCCCGACAGGTACAATCAGCCCCAGCATTTT; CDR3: CASRTPDRYNQPQHF
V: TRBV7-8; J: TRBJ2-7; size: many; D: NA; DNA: TGTGCCAGCAGCTTAGACAGGGTTCCGAGGTTGAGCGAGCAGTACTTC; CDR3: CASSLDRVPRLSEQYF
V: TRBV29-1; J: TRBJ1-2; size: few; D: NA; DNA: TGCAGCGTTGAAAGTGGGTCCTATGGCTACACCTTC; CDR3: CSVESGSYGYTF
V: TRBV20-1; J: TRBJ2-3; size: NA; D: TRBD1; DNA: TGCAGTGCCGCCCGAGGGGGCCGGAGCACAGATACGCAGTATTTT; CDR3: CSAARGGRSTDTQYF
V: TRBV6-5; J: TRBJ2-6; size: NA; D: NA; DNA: TGTGCCAGCAGCCTACAGGGAATTCCCTCTGGGGCCAACGTCCTGACTTTC; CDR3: CASSLQGIPSGANVLTF
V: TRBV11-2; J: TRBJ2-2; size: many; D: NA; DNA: TGTGCCAGCAGCTTACTAGCGTGGAACACCGGGGAGCTGTTTTTT; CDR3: CASSLLAWNTGELFF
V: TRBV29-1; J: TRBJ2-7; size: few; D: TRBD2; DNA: TGCAGCGCCCGAATCGGACTAGCGGGCTCCTACGAGCAGTACTTC; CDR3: CSARIGLAGSYEQYF
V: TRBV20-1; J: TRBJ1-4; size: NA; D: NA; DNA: TGCAGTGCTAAACCGCCAGGCAATGAAAAACTGTTTTTT; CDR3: CSAKPPGNEKLFF